Following are 27 T cell receptor beta chains from one sample sequenced in a study of T cells in Graves' hyperthyroidism and ophthalmopathy. Amplified TCR beta CDR3 regions came from RNA transcripts. A first-round RT-PCR of the TCR CDR3 used the HTBI primer set. TCRdb processed the multiplex PCR reads anew with MiXCR; each CDR3 protein has one entry. The sample has around 600,000 distinct CDR3 sequences; 15% to 18% are singletons. The material sequenced was blood. All receptors come from a young woman with Graves' hyperthyroidism.

With regard to this clonotype: One end of the junction varies from germline; a read error may be responsible. The chain carries TRBV6-1 and TRBJ1-1, with D possibly TRBD1 on 6 matching bases. The CDR3 length is 15 residues. Germline V lookup: CDR1 MNHNS, CDR2 SASEGT. The CDR3: CASRRTAELNTEASF. CDR3 DNA sequence: TGTGCCAGCAGACGGACAGCCGAGCTGAACACTGAAGCTTCCTTT.

This clonotype has just a few counts. This chain connects TRBV6-1 to TRBJ1-2; TRBD1 agrees at 9 bases. This CDR3 comprises 15 residues. In germline, CDR1 is MNHNS, CDR2 SASEGT. J gave up 4 bases and V 6 bases, and 9 bases lay outside the gene matches. The CDR3 sequence is CASSHTGGISYGYTF. CDR3 DNA: TGTGCCAGCAGCCACACAGGGGGCATCAGCTATGGCTACACCTTC.

DNA for the CDR3: TGCGCCAGCAGCTGGGGACTAGCGGGAGTTCCCTACAATGAGCAGTTCTTC. It codes for CASSWGLAGVPYNEQFF. The chain has TRBV5-1 and TRBJ2-1; 14 nucleotides align to TRBD2. Losses at the gene ends were 3 bases for V and 2 bases for J; bases not matched to a gene: 4. Germline V lookup: CDR1 SGHRS, CDR2 YFSETQ. CDR3 size: 17 residues.

Only a few counts were recorded for this clonotype. This chain connects TRBV7-9 to TRBJ1-3, with no clear D. The CDR3 totals 15 residues. Germline V gene lookup returns CDR1 SEHNR and CDR2 FQNEAQ (reference sequence). Trimming removed 5 bases from V and 0 bases from J, with 11 bases in between. The CDR3 DNA is TGTGCCAGCAGCATCAGTGCTAGCTCTGGAAACACCATATATTTT. This translates into CASSISASSGNTIYF.

The rearrangement links TRBV7-2 to TRBJ2-7, with TRBD2 matching over 11 bases. The CDR3 runs to 16 residues. Germline lookup yields CDR1 SGHTA and CDR2 FQGNSA. V lost 3 bases and J lost 4; bases outside the gene matches: 8. CDR3 residues: CASSFSGRARLYEQYF. The CDR3 DNA sequence: TGTGCCAGCAGCTTTAGCGGGAGGGCCCGGCTATACGAGCAGTACTTC.

This clonotype appeared many times. The chain joins TRBV6-1 to TRBJ2-3, with TRBD2 matching over 7 bases. CDR3 length equals 15 residues. Germline V gene lookup returns CDR1 MNHNS and CDR2 SASEGT. Trimming removed 6 bases from V and 0 bases from J; junction bases left unmatched: 6. CDR3 loop: CASRALAASTDTQYF. In nucleotides, the CDR3 is TGTGCCAGCAGAGCCCTAGCGGCTAGCACAGATACGCAGTATTTT.

The chain is built from TRBV19 and TRBJ1-2, with D maybe TRBD1 (6 bases). Per the germline V gene, CDR1 is LNHDA and CDR2 is SQIVND (reference sequence). The CDR3 length is 16 residues. V was pared by 5 bases and J by 0 bases, with 16 bases between. The CDR3 reads CASSLAGAQANYGYTF. The CDR3 DNA follows: TGTGCCAGTAGTCTCGCAGGGGCCCAAGCTAACTATGGCTACACCTTC.

This clonotype was picked up many times. This chain joins TRBV11-1 and TRBJ1-1; perhaps TRBD1 as D (5 bases). The V end was cut by 6 bases, the J end by 1 base, with 15 bases between. The germline V gene has CDR1 SGHAT and CDR2 FQDESV (reference sequence). This CDR3 is built from 15 residues. CDR3 in amino acids: CASSQWGTENTEAFF. The CDR3 DNA reads TGTGCCAGCAGTCAGTGGGGGACGGAGAACACTGAAGCTTTCTTT.

Only one count was recorded for this clonotype. This clone may be a read error of a much larger clone one base away. The genes are TRBV2 and TRBJ2-2; unclear D gene. The length of the CDR3 is 16 residues. The germline V gene encodes CDR1 SNHLY and CDR2 FYNNEI. CDR3 DNA sequence: TGTGCCGGCAGTGAAAGACCGCCCGCAAACACCGGGGAGCTGTTTTTT. Translation gives CAGSERPPANTGELFF.

V and J are TRBV6-2 or TRBV6-3 and TRBJ2-1, with TRBD2 matching 11 bases. V dropped 0 bases and J dropped 12; count of bases not matched to a gene: 4. Germline V gives CDR1 MNHEY, CDR2 SVGEGT. This CDR3 region has 14 residues. CDR3 loop: CASSYSSGRGGQFF. CDR3 in DNA: TGTGCCAGCAGTTACTCTAGCGGGAGGGGGGGGCAGTTCTTC.

The rearrangement joins TRBV9 to TRBJ2-1; 10 bases are shared with TRBD2. Trimming removed 1 base from V and 10 bases from J; junction bases left unmatched: 8. CDR1 and CDR2 from the germline V gene are SGDLS and YYNGEE. The CDR3 is 15 residues long. The CDR3 DNA is TGTGCCAGCAGCGTAACTAGCGGGACGGGCGCCGAGCAGTTCTTC. Translation: CASSVTSGTGAEQFF. The variable domain in full, with the rest retrieved from reference TRBV9 and TRBJ2-1, is DSGVTQTPKHLITATGQRVTLRCSPRSGDLSVYWYQQSLDQGLQFLIQYYNGEERAKGNILERFSAQQFPDLHSELNLSSLELGDSALYFCASSVTSGTGAEQFFGPGTRLTVL.

This clonotype was seen ten or more times. Written as DNA, the CDR3 is TGCGCCAGCAGCTTCCTATTTTCCGGGAGCACCGGGGAGCTGTTTTTT. It specifies CASSFLFSGSTGELFF. The chain links TRBV5-1 to TRBJ2-2; maybe TRBD2 (6 bases). The CDR3 runs 16 residues. Germline CDR1 reads SGHRS; CDR2 reads YFSETQ. Trimming took 2 bases from V and 4 from J, leaving 15 bases between them.

This clonotype was seen ten or more times. V is TRBV5-1 and J is TRBJ2-4, with D maybe TRBD2 (7 bases). The CDR3 contains 14 residues. Germline lookup yields CDR1 SGHRS and CDR2 YFSETQ. V was shortened by 5 bases and J by 5 bases, with 14 bases between the two germline ends. The CDR3 region is CASRSTGGENIQYF. Written as DNA, the CDR3 is TGCGCCAGCAGGTCGACGGGGGGCGAAAACATTCAGTACTTC.

This clonotype was found many times. The chain uses TRBV7-3 and TRBJ2-1; possible D gene TRBD1, 5 bases. V lost 3 bases to trimming and J lost 5 bases, with 8 bases between them. CDR3 length: 13 residues. The germline CDR1 and CDR2 sequences are SGHTA and FQGTGA. The CDR3 DNA sequence: TGTGCCAGCAGCTTCCGGACAAACAATGAGCAGTTCTTC. It is translated as CASSFRTNNEQFF.

In its sample, this clonotype was seen many times. V gene TRBV15 combines with J gene TRBJ2-7; D is undetermined. The CDR3 has 16 amino acids. Germline CDR1 LNHNV, CDR2 YYDKDF (reference sequence). V lost 0 bases and J lost 2, with 14 bases in between. CDR3 amino acids: CATSRDVGGRAYEQYF. The CDR3 nucleotides read TGTGCCACCAGCAGAGATGTCGGTGGCAGAGCCTACGAGCAGTACTTC.

This clonotype appeared many times. V gene TRBV5-1 combines with J gene TRBJ1-1, with unresolved D. The CDR3 runs to 15 residues. Trimming removed 1 base from V and 1 base from J, with 11 bases in between. Germline V gives CDR1 SGHRS, CDR2 YFSETQ. CDR3: CASSLKAVQNTEAFF. CDR3 nucleotides: TGCGCCAGCAGCTTGAAGGCAGTACAGAACACTGAAGCTTTCTTT.

This clonotype was recorded a few times. This chain links TRBV10-3 with TRBJ2-1; TRBD1 aligns across 8 bases. Germline V gives CDR1 ENHRY, CDR2 SYGVKD. CDR3 length: 15 residues. J was trimmed by 9 bases and V by 3 bases; bases with no gene match: 10. Here the CDR3 reads CAISDGQGELGEQFF. CDR3 nucleotides: TGTGCCATCAGTGATGGACAGGGTGAACTAGGTGAGCAGTTCTTC.

The chain uses TRBV5-8 and TRBJ2-4; D assignment may be TRBD1 or TRBD2 (6 bases each). The CDR3 contains 16 residues. V dropped 7 bases and J dropped 2 bases, with 19 bases sitting between them. The germline CDR1 and CDR2 sequences are SGHTS and YDEGEE. CDR3 nucleotide sequence: TGTGCCAGCGCTAACCCGAGGGGGGCTTCCAAAAACATTCAGTACTTC. Translated, it gives CASANPRGASKNIQYF. The full variable domain, its missing parts supplied by reference TRBV5-8 and TRBJ2-4, is EAGVTQSPTHLIKTRGQQATLRCSPISGHTSVYWYQQALGLGLQFLLWYDEGEERNRGNFPPRFSGRQFPNYSSELNVNALELEDSALYLCASANPRGASKNIQYFGAGTRLSVL.

The gene calls are TRBV29-1 and TRBJ1-2; D perhaps matches TRBD1 (6 bases). The CDR3 is made up of 16 amino acids. Germline values: CDR1 SQVTM, CDR2 ANQGSEA. The ends were cut back, 0 bases at V and 2 bases at J, with 16 bases in the middle. CDR3 residues: CSVEDSNYRANYGYTF. In nucleotides, the CDR3 is TGCAGCGTTGAAGATTCTAACTACAGGGCCAACTATGGCTACACCTTC. Looking up the rest from reference TRBV29-1 and TRBJ1-2 gives the full variable domain: SAVISQKPSRDICQRGTSLTIQCQVDSQVTMMFWYRQQPGQSLTLIATANQGSEATYESGFVIDKFPISRPNLTFSTLTVSNMSPEDSSIYLCSVEDSNYRANYGYTFGSGTRLTVV.

This clonotype was counted at least ten times. The J gene is TRBJ1-1, the V gene TRBV27, with 7 bases that match TRBD1. Germline V CDR1 and CDR2: MNHEY, SMNVEV (reference sequence). This CDR3 contains 13 residues. After removal of 3 bases from V and 7 bases from J, the junction contained 5 bases not matched to a gene. CDR3 loop: CASSFGRGIEAFF. The CDR3 DNA reads TGTGCCAGCAGTTTCGGCAGGGGGATTGAAGCTTTCTTT.

This clonotype was observed at least ten times. The V gene is TRBV13, the J gene TRBJ2-2; 11 nucleotides match TRBD2. CDR3 length equals 15 residues. Per the germline V gene, CDR1 is PRHDT and CDR2 is FYEKMQ (reference sequence). V was pared by 5 bases and J by 7 bases, with 6 bases of the junction left unmatched. The CDR3 region has the DNA TGTGCCAGCAGCACCCTAGCGGGAGGCGTCGGGGAGCTGTTTTTT. Amino acids: CASSTLAGGVGELFF.

This clonotype was observed a handful of times. The genes are TRBV28 and TRBJ2-7, with D perhaps given as TRBD1 or TRBD2 (6 bases each). The length of the CDR3 is 16 residues. V lost 8 bases and J 2 bases, leaving 22 bases between the germline ends. Per germline, CDR1 MDHEN and CDR2 SYDVKM. CDR3 loop: CASVGGRGTSPYEQYF. CDR3 bases: TGTGCCAGCGTTGGGGGGCGAGGAACATCGCCCTACGAGCAGTACTTC.

This clonotype has at least ten counts. The chain couples TRBV7-2 to TRBJ2-3, with D perhaps matching TRBD2 (6 bases). Trimming removed 5 bases from V and 6 bases from J, with 18 bases in between. The CDR3 consists of 15 residues. Germline CDR1 SGHTA, CDR2 FQGNSA. CDR3 sequence (DNA): TGTGCCAGCAGCGTTAGCGGCACTACCATTGATACGCAGTATTTT. Encoded protein: CASSVSGTTIDTQYF.

This clonotype was observed at least ten times. The chain links TRBV28 to TRBJ2-7; unclear D gene. The CDR3 runs 12 residues. The V end was cut by 4 bases, the J end by 3 bases, with 7 bases between. The germline V gene encodes CDR1 MDHEN and CDR2 SYDVKM. The CDR3 coding sequence is TGTGCCAGCAGTTATGCCTACTACGAGCAGTACTTC. It specifies CASSYAYYEQYF.

This clonotype appeared many times. The rearrangement links TRBV28 to TRBJ1-2, with TRBD1 as a possible D gene (6 bases). The CDR3 covers 17 residues. Per the germline V gene, CDR1 is MDHEN and CDR2 is SYDVKM. With 8 bases removed from V and 2 bases from J, the gap between germline ends came to 24 bases. As DNA, the CDR3 is TGTGCCAGCCGATACTCGAAAGGGGGGGGAACGAACTATGGCTACACCTTC. Translation gives CASRYSKGGGTNYGYTF.

In its sample, this clonotype was seen many times. The chain links TRBV5-1 to TRBJ2-3; D is undetermined. The CDR3 consists of 16 residues. The V end was cut by 0 bases, the J end by 1 base, with 12 bases between. Germline CDR1 reads SGHRS; CDR2 reads YFSETQ. The CDR3 here is CASSLGRNARTDTQYF. The CDR3 coding sequence is TGCGCCAGCAGCTTGGGGCGGAATGCTCGCACAGATACGCAGTATTTT.

In its sample, this clonotype was seen many times. The chain couples TRBV6-2 or TRBV6-3 to TRBJ1-1; D might be TRBD1 (5 bases). Germline V CDR1 and CDR2: MNHEY, SVGEGT. The CDR3 length is 16 residues. Deletions cut 8 bases from V and 0 bases from J, with 19 bases between. CDR3 sequence reads: CASSRVTESMNTEAFF. DNA for the CDR3: TGTGCCAGCTCGAGAGTGACAGAGTCAATGAACACTGAAGCTTTCTTT.